This TCR beta chain was documented in a study of metastatic and nonmetastatic thyroid tumors. Study observations and caveats: Reportedly, malignant thyroid tumors had significantly higher TCR beta diversity than benign nodules, in blood and tumor.

The table lists this clone with many counts. Its target is not known. TCRdb re-processed the PCR reads through MiXCR. The sample yields 30,000 to 35,000 clones, 16% seen once. Among the patients, none had received any treatment before thyroid surgery. V trimming: 6 bases; J trimming: 9 bases; junction bases outside the gene matches: 10. Per the germline V gene, CDR1 is SNHLY and CDR2 is FYNNEI. This CDR3 region has 14 residues. The material sequenced was blood. The source is a female donor with papillary thyroid cancer or a benign thyroid nodule (not recorded which). Some clones in this sample may be carry-over from other donors' samples. The chain links TRBV2 to TRBJ2-1; 8 nucleotides match TRBD1. The CDR3 sequence is CASSSGQGVSEQFF. The CDR3 DNA reads TGTGCCAGCAGCTCTGGACAGGGTGTAAGTGAGCAGTTCTTC.